This TCR beta chain is drawn from a study of early stage breast cancer tumors. Broader study findings: Compared with adjacent normal breast tissue, tumors showed roughly 2.4-fold greater T cell density and higher clonality. Comparing each tissue with blood distinguished tumor from normal in about 90% of the 16 patients. Enriched TCRB sequences shared across patients were mostly commonly generated sequences.

A note on this clone: Its matching antigen is unknown.

Germline values: CDR1 LNHNV, CDR2 YYDKDF (reference sequence). There are 13 residues in the CDR3. J gave up 6 bases and V 8 bases, and 4 bases lay outside the gene matches. Blood replicates held 0.5 ug DNA, tumor or normal breast around 1.5 ug, two each. Clones were read by immunoSEQ multiplex PCR, and TCRdb kept only the in-frame ones, dropping some. The profile shows 20,000 to 25,000 clones, about 78% of them singletons. Sequencing input: blood. The sequence was collected from a person between 60 and 69 years old with breast cancer. This chain links TRBV15 with TRBJ1-3; 10 bases are a match to TRBD1. The CDR3 protein is CATFGTGVNTIYF. In DNA, the CDR3 is TGTGCCACCTTCGGGACAGGGGTAAACACCATATATTTT. The whole variable domain, filled in from reference TRBV15 and TRBJ1-3, reads DAMVIQNPRYQVTQFGKPVTLSCSQTLNHNVMYWYQQKSSQAPKLLFHYYDKDFNNEADTPDNFQSRRPNTSFCFLDIRSPGLGDTAMYLCATFGTGVNTIYFGEGSWLTVV.